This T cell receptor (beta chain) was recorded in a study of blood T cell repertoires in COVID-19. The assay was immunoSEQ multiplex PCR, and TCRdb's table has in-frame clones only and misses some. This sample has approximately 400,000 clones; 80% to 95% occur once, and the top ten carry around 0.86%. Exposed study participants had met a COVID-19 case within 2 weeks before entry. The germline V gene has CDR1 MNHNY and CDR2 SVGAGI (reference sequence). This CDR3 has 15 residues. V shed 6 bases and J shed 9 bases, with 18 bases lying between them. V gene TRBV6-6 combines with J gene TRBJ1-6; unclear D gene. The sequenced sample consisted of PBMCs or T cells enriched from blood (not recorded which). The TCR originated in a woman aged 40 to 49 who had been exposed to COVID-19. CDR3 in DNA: TGTGCCAGCAGACCCCCGGAAGGAGTGGGTTCACCCCTCCACTTT. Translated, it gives CASRPPEGVGSPLHF.